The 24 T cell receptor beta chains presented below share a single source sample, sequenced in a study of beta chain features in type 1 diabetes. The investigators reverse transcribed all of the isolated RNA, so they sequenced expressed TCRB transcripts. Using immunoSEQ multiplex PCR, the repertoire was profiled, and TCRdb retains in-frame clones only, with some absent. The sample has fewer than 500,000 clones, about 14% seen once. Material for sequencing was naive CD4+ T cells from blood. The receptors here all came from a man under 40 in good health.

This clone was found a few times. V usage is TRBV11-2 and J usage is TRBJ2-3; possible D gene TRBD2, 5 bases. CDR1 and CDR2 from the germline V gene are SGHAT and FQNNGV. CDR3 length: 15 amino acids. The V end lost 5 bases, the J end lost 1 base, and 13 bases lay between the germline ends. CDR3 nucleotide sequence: TGTGCCAGCAGCCCAGTGCGGGTTGGCACAGATACGCAGTATTTT. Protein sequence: CASSPVRVGTDTQYF.

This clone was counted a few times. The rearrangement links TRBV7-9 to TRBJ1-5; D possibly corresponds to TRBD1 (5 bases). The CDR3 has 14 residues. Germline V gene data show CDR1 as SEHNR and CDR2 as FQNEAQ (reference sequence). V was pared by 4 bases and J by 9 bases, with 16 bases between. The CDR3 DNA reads TGTGCCAGCAGCTCCGCCGGGGCAGCTCGGCCCCAGCATTTT. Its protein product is CASSSAGAARPQHF.

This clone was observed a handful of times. This CDR3 reads CAIQVGDNSPLHF. The CDR3 region has the DNA TGTGCCATCCAAGTTGGGGATAATTCACCCCTCCACTTT. The gene calls are TRBV10-3 and TRBJ1-6; D is undetermined. There are 13 residues in the CDR3. V lost 8 bases, J lost 5 bases, and 10 bases lay in between. CDR1 and CDR2 (germline): ENHRY, SYGVKD.

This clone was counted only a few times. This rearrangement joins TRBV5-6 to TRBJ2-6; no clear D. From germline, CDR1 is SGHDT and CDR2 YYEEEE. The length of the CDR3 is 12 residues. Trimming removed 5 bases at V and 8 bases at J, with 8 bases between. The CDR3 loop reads CASSLRSNVLTF. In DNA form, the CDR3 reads TGTGCCAGCAGTTTACGGTCCAACGTCCTGACTTTC.

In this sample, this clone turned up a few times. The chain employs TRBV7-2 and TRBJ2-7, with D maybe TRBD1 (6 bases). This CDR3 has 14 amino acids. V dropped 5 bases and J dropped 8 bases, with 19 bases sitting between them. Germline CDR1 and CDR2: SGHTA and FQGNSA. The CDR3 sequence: CASSPTPRTVQQYF. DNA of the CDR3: TGTGCCAGCAGCCCCACCCCACGGACAGTTCAGCAGTACTTC.

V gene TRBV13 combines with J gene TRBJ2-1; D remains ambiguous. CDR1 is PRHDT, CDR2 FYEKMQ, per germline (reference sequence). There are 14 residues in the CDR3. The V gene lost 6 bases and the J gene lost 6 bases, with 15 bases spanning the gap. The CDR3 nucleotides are TGTGCCAGCAGGAGGTTGGAGCACATCAATGAGCAGTTCTTC. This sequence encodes CASRRLEHINEQFF. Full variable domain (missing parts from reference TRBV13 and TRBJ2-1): AAGVIQSPRHLIKEKRETATLKCYPIPRHDTVYWYQQGPGQDPQFLISFYEKMQSDKGSIPDRFSAQQFSDYHSELNMSSLELGDSALYFCASRRLEHINEQFFGPGTRLTVL.

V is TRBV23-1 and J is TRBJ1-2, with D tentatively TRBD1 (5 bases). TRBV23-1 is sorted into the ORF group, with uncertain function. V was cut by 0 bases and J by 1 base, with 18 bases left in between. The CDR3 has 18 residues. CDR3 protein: CASSQSDLRQIHNYGYTF. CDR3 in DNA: TGCGCCAGCAGTCAATCCGACTTGAGACAGATCCATAACTATGGCTACACCTTC.

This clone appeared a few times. CDR3 DNA: TGTGCCTGGAGTGCCGGGATCGAGCAGTACGTC. Translating it yields CAWSAGIEQYV. The chain has TRBV30 and TRBJ2-7, with D possibly matching TRBD2 (5 bases). V was clipped by 1 base and J by 6 bases, with 7 bases between them. The germline V gene has CDR1 GTSNPN and CDR2 SVGIG (reference sequence). The CDR3 contains 11 residues.

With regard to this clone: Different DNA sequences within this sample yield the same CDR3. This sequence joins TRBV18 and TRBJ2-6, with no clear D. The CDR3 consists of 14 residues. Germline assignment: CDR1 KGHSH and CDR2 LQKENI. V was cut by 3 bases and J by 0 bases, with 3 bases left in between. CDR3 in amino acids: CASSPDSGANVLTF. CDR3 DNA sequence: TGTGCCAGCTCACCGGACTCTGGGGCCAACGTCCTGACTTTC.

In DNA form, the CDR3 reads TGCGCCAGCAGAACAAGGGGGCTGAGCACTGAAGCTTTCTTT. Translating gives CASRTRGLSTEAFF. The gene calls are TRBV5-1 and TRBJ1-1; 7 nucleotides match TRBD1. Germline V gene lookup returns CDR1 SGHRS and CDR2 YFSETQ. V shed 5 bases, J shed 4 bases, and the junction held 8 bases outside the gene matches. The CDR3 loop spans 14 amino acids.

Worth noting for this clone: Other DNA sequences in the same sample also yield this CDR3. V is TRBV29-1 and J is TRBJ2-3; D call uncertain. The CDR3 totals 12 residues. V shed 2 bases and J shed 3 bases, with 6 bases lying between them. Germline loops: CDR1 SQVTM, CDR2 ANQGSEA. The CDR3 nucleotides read TGCAGCGTTGAACCTCGGACAGATACGCAGTATTTT. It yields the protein CSVEPRTDTQYF.

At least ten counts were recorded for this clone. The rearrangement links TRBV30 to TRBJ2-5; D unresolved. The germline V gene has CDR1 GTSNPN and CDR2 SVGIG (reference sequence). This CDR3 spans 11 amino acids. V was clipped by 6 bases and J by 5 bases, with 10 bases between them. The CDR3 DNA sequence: TGTGCCTGTGGAGCTCGGGAGACCCAGTACTTC. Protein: CACGARETQYF. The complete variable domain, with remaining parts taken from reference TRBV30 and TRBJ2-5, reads SQTIHQWPATLVQPVGSPLSLECTVEGTSNPNLYWYRQAAGRGLQLLFYSVGIGQISSEVPQNLSASRPQDRQFILSSKKLLLSDSGFYLCACGARETQYFGPGTRLLVL.

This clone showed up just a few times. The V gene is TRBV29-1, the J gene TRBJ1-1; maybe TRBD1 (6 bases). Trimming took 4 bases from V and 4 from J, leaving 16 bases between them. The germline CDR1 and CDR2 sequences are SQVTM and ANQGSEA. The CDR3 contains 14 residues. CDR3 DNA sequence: TGCAGCGTTGGGGCTCTGACGGGGGCCACTGAAGCTTTCTTT. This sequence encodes CSVGALTGATEAFF.

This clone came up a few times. CDR3 bases: TGTGCCAGCAGCCCGGGTTCAAGCGTCAATGAGCAGTTCTTC. This codes for CASSPGSSVNEQFF. This chain uses TRBV7-9 with TRBJ2-1; D is uncertain. Germline V lookup: CDR1 SEHNR, CDR2 FQNEAQ (reference sequence). Trimming pared 5 bases from V and 6 bases from J, leaving 14 bases between. CDR3 size: 14 residues.

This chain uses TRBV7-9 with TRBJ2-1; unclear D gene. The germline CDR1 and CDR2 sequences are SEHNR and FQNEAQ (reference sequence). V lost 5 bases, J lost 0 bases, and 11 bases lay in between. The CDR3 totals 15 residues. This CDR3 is CASSQGSTSYNEQFF. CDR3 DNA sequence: TGTGCCAGCAGCCAAGGCAGTACCTCCTACAATGAGCAGTTCTTC. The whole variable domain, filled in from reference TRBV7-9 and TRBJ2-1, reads DTGVSQNPRHKITKRGQNVTFRCDPISEHNRLYWYRQTLGQGPEFLTYFQNEAQLEKSRLLSDRFSAERPKGSFSTLEIQRTEQGDSAMYLCASSQGSTSYNEQFFGPGTRLTVL.

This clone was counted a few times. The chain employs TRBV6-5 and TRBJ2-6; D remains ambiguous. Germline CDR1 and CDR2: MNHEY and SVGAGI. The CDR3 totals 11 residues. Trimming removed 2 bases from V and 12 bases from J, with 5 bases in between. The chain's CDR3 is CASSYPGVLTF. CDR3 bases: TGTGCCAGCAGTTACCCGGGCGTCCTGACTTTC.

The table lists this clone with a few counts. CDR3 nucleotides: TGCGCCAGCGGCAACCTAGCGGGAAACACCTACGAGCAGTACGTC. Amino acid sequence: CASGNLAGNTYEQYV. The chain employs TRBV23-1 and TRBJ2-7; 9 bases match TRBD2. TRBV23-1 is an ORF, with its function uncertain. Trimming took 8 bases from V and 2 from J; bases not matched to a gene: 10. CDR3 length: 15 amino acids.

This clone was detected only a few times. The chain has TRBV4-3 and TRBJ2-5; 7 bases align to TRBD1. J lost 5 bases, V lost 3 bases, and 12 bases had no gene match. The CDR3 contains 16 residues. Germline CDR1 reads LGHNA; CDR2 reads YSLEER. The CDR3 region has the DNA TGCGCCAGCAGCCAGAAACAGGGGTTTTCAATGGAGACCCAGTACTTC. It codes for CASSQKQGFSMETQYF.

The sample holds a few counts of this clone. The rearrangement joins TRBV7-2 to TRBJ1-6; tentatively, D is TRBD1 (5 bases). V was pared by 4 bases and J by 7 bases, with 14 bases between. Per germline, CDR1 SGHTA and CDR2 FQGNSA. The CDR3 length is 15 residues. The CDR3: CASSSAGTGNSPLHF. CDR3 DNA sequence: TGTGCCAGCAGCTCCGCCGGGACGGGGAATTCACCCCTCCACTTT.

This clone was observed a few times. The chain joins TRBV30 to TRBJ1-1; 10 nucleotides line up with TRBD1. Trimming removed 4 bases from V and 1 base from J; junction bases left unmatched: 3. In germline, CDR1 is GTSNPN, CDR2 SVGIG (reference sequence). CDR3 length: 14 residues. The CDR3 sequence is CAWNRDRGNTEAFF. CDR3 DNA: TGTGCCTGGAACCGGGACAGGGGGAACACTGAAGCTTTCTTT.

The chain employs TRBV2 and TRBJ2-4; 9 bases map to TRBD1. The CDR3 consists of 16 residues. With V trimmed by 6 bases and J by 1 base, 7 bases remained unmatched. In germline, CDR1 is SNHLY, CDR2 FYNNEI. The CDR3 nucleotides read TGTGCCAGCAGACTGTTGACAGGGGGGGCCAAAAACATTCAGTACTTC. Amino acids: CASRLLTGGAKNIQYF.

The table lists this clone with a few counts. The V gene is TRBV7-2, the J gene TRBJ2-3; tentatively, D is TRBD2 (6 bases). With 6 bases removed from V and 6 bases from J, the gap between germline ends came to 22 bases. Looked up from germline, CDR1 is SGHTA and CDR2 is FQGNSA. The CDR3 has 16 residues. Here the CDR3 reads CASRGLGTPSGDTQYF. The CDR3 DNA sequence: TGTGCCAGCAGAGGACTCGGGACTCCCAGTGGGGATACGCAGTATTTT.

The CDR3 spells CASSYDSLLAKNIQYF. CDR3 coding DNA: TGCGCCAGCAGCTACGACAGTCTTTTAGCCAAAAACATTCAGTACTTC. The chain is built from TRBV5-1 and TRBJ2-4; D is perhaps TRBD1 (5 bases). The length of the CDR3 is 16 residues. Per germline, CDR1 SGHRS and CDR2 YFSETQ. V was trimmed by 3 bases and J by 0 bases, leaving 13 bases between them.

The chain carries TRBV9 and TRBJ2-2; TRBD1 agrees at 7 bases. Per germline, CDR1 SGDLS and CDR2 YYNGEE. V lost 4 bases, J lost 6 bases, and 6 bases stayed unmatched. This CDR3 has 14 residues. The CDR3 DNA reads TGTGCCAGCAGCTCTAGAACAGGGGCCGGGGAGCTGTTTTTT. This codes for CASSSRTGAGELFF.